The 16 T cell receptor beta chains reported below all come from one sample, sequenced in a study of control samples from healthy donors and cancer patients. Clones were sequenced by immunoSEQ multiplex PCR, and TCRdb holds only the in-frame ones, with some missing. Of about 190,000 clones in the sample, roughly nine tenths were seen once. Material: blood. These receptor sequences come from a man under 40 in good health.

The V gene is TRBV6-5, the J gene TRBJ2-7, with a weak D call TRBD1 (6 bases). The CDR3 has 13 amino acids. Germline loops: CDR1 MNHEY, CDR2 SVGAGI. V was shortened by 4 bases and J by 0 bases, with 7 bases between the two germline ends. Here the CDR3 reads CASSLTGSYEQYF. The DNA of the CDR3 is TGTGCCAGCAGTTTGACAGGCTCCTACGAGCAGTACTTC.

The rearrangement joins TRBV30 to TRBJ1-1; 8 nucleotides align to TRBD1. The CDR3 length is 15 residues. The germline CDR1 and CDR2 sequences are GTSNPN and SVGIG (reference sequence). The J segment lost 7 bases and the V segment lost 1 base, leaving 11 bases of the junction unmatched. For the CDR3, the DNA is TGTGCCTGGAGTGACTCTTTAACGGGGACAGGTGAAGCTTTCTTT. Its protein is CAWSDSLTGTGEAFF.

The rearrangement links TRBV10-2 to TRBJ1-2; D is undetermined. V gave up 0 bases and J gave up 5 bases, with 7 bases separating them. Germline V gene sequence: CDR1 WSHSY, CDR2 SAAADI. The CDR3 has 13 amino acids. The CDR3 coding sequence is TGCGCCAGCAGTGAGTCTCGGGATTATGGCTACACCTTC. Amino acid sequence: CASSESRDYGYTF.

V usage is TRBV28 and J usage is TRBJ1-1; maybe TRBD1 (5 bases). With 0 bases removed from V and 9 bases from J, the gap between germline ends came to 14 bases. The CDR3 has 14 amino acids. Germline loops: CDR1 MDHEN, CDR2 SYDVKM. CDR3 nucleotides: TGTGCCAGCAGTTTATGGGGACGGGGAAGGAAAGCTTTCTTT. It translates to CASSLWGRGRKAFF.

The table lists this clone with a count of one. The rearrangement uses TRBV6-5 and TRBJ1-1; maybe TRBD1 (5 bases). This CDR3 has 14 amino acids. V was pared by 4 bases and J by 4 bases, with 13 bases between. Germline loops: CDR1 MNHEY, CDR2 SVGAGI. This CDR3 reads CASSWRGEGTEAFF. DNA of the CDR3: TGTGCCAGCAGTTGGAGGGGCGAGGGCACTGAAGCTTTCTTT.

J is TRBJ1-1 and V is TRBV12-3 or TRBV12-4; the D is unclear. The CDR3 is made up of 13 amino acids. Between the trimmed V and J ends, which lost 6 bases and 1 base, there was a span of 9 bases. The CDR3 DNA sequence: TGTGCCAGCAGCTATACCCCGAACACTGAAGCTTTCTTT. Translated, it gives CASSYTPNTEAFF.

The chain joins TRBV18 to TRBJ1-2; D uncertain. The length of the CDR3 is 12 residues. V lost 5 bases, J lost 5 bases, and 9 bases lay in between. Germline V gene sequence: CDR1 KGHSH, CDR2 LQKENI. The CDR3 loop reads CASSSQSYGYTF. The CDR3 nucleotides are TGTGCCAGCTCATCTCAGTCGTATGGCTACACCTTC. Full variable domain (missing parts from reference TRBV18 and TRBJ1-2): NAGVMQNPRHLVRRRGQEARLRCSPMKGHSHVYWYRQLPEEGLKFMVYLQKENIIDESGMPKERFSAEFPKEGPSILRIQQVVRGDSAAYFCASSSQSYGYTFGSGTRLTVV.

The V and J genes are TRBV4-1 and TRBJ1-3; D gene ambiguous. This CDR3 contains 16 residues. CDR1 and CDR2 (germline): MGHRA, YSYEKL. With 5 bases removed from V and 0 bases from J, the gap between germline ends came to 14 bases. CDR3 DNA: TGCGCCAGCAGCGACCGTCCGCCGAGCTCTGGAAACACCATATATTTT. Protein sequence: CASSDRPPSSGNTIYF.

The rearrangement links TRBV7-9 to TRBJ1-1; weak D call: TRBD1 (5 bases). The germline V gene has CDR1 SEHNR and CDR2 FQNEAQ (reference sequence). V lost 3 bases and J lost 0, with 8 bases in between. This CDR3 has 14 residues. The DNA of the CDR3 is TGTGCCAGCAGCTTGACAGATATGAACACTGAAGCTTTCTTT. It is translated as CASSLTDMNTEAFF.

V usage is TRBV12-2 and J usage is TRBJ1-2. TRBV12-2 is a recognized pseudogene. CDR3 length: 16 residues. The CDR3 is CASRSPGTLKSGGYTF. CDR3 DNA sequence: TGTGCAAGTCGCTCACCCGGGACTCTAAAATCGGGTGGCTACACCTTC.

This clone was seen a single time. This chain uses TRBV6-5 with TRBJ1-1; D is uncertain. Between the trimmed V and J ends, which lost 2 bases and 3 bases, there was a span of 7 bases. The V gene's germline CDR1 is MNHEY and CDR2 SVGAGI. This CDR3 comprises 13 residues. CDR3 in amino acids: CASSYVEDTEAFF. The CDR3 nucleotides read TGTGCCAGCAGTTACGTTGAGGACACTGAAGCTTTCTTT.

The V gene is TRBV19, the J gene TRBJ2-3, with D hard to call. The CDR3 contains 13 residues. Per germline, CDR1 LNHDA and CDR2 SQIVND (reference sequence). Trimming removed 6 bases at V and 2 bases at J, with 9 bases between. The CDR3 nucleotides read TGTGCCAGTAGCCCACCAGCCACAGATACGCAGTATTTT. Translating it yields CASSPPATDTQYF.

V usage is TRBV5-1 and J usage is TRBJ1-1, with TRBD1 as a possible D gene (5 bases). Germline lookup yields CDR1 SGHRS and CDR2 YFSETQ. The CDR3 runs 12 residues. V was trimmed by 4 bases and J by 6 bases, leaving 10 bases between them. The CDR3 loop is CASSLLGAEAFF. CDR3 DNA sequence: TGCGCCAGCAGCCTGCTGGGGGCTGAAGCTTTCTTT.

This clone was seen only a few times. The chain carries TRBV19 and TRBJ1-3, with a weak D call TRBD1 (5 bases). CDR3 size: 13 residues. Between the trimmed V and J ends, which lost 9 bases and 7 bases, there was a span of 16 bases. Germline V gene lookup returns CDR1 LNHDA and CDR2 SQIVND (reference sequence). In DNA, the CDR3 is TGTGCCAGCACCGGGACGCCAGGGAACACCATATATTTT. Encoded protein: CASTGTPGNTIYF.

The chain employs TRBV20-1 and TRBJ1-1, with D unresolved. V lost 3 bases to trimming and J lost 8 bases, with 13 bases between them. The CDR3 covers 12 residues. Looked up from germline, CDR1 is DFQATT and CDR2 is SNEGSKA (reference sequence). The CDR3, as DNA: TGCAGTGCTAGTATCGGGGTTGGCGAAGCTTTCTTT. It specifies CSASIGVGEAFF.

This clone was counted only a few times. The genes are TRBV19 and TRBJ1-2; D is unresolved. The CDR3 extends over 12 amino acids. V lost 7 bases to trimming and J lost 2 bases, with 8 bases between them. Germline assignment: CDR1 LNHDA and CDR2 SQIVND (reference sequence). CDR3 protein: CASTTENYGYTF. CDR3 bases: TGTGCCAGTACTACGGAGAACTATGGCTACACCTTC.